Presented here are 15 T cell receptor beta chains from one specimen sequenced in a study of cytomegalovirus exposure and HLA in healthy donors. Both 60 Vbeta primers and 13 Jbeta primers went into the PCR. Assay: immunoSEQ multiplex PCR; the TCRdb copy retains only in-frame clones and omits some. The profile covers 150,000 to 200,000 clones, with around 90% appearing a single time and roughly 1.7% taken by the ten largest. Input material: PBMCs. All receptors derive from a woman under 30 in good health and CMV-seronegative.

This clone was seen a single time. The CDR3 sequence: CASSPPGDNEQFF. DNA for the CDR3: TGTGCCAGCTCACCACCAGGGGACAATGAGCAGTTCTTC. The V call is TRBV18, the J call TRBJ2-1; maybe TRBD1 (5 bases). From germline, CDR1 is KGHSH and CDR2 LQKENI. V lost 0 bases, J lost 5 bases, and 5 bases lay in between. The length of the CDR3 is 13 residues.

This chain joins TRBV10-3 and TRBJ2-3; 13 bases are shared with TRBD2. CDR3 length: 19 amino acids. Germline loops: CDR1 ENHRY, CDR2 SYGVKD. Trimming removed 4 bases from V and 2 bases from J; junction bases left unmatched: 12. For the CDR3, the DNA is TGTGCCATCAGTGCTCCTTCCAGACTAGCGGGGGGACCCACAGATACGCAGTATTTT. This gives the protein CAISAPSRLAGGPTDTQYF.

The chain joins TRBV29-1 to TRBJ1-1; maybe TRBD1 (5 bases). Trimming left V 5 bases short and J 1 base short, with 14 bases between. Germline-derived CDR1 and CDR2 are SQVTM and ANQGSEA. The CDR3 runs 14 residues. DNA of the CDR3: TGCAGCGTTAAGGGGCGGTACGCGAACACTGAAGCTTTCTTT. It is translated as CSVKGRYANTEAFF.

J is TRBJ2-1 and V is TRBV5-1; TRBD2 matches 9 bases. This CDR3 has 19 residues. The V and J ends lost 4 bases and 0 bases, in that order; junction bases with no gene match: 14. The V gene's germline CDR1 is SGHRS and CDR2 YFSETQ. CDR3 DNA: TGCGCCAGCAGCGGACTCGGGACTAGCAGATCGAGCTCCTACAATGAGCAGTTCTTC. Residues: CASSGLGTSRSSSYNEQFF.

With regard to this clone: The junction and the germline gene differ at one end; a read error may be behind it. Other DNA variants within this sample encode the same CDR3. The rearrangement links TRBV4-2 to TRBJ2-5; D uncertain. Per the germline V gene, CDR1 is LGHNA and CDR2 is YNFKEQ. The CDR3 length is 16 residues. The CDR3 bases are TGTGCTAGCAGCCAAGGATCCCTGGCCCACCAAGAGACCCAGTACTTC. It specifies CASSQGSLAHQETQYF.

The gene calls are TRBV4-1 and TRBJ2-3, with 10 bases identical to TRBD2. The V gene's germline CDR1 is MGHRA and CDR2 YSYEKL. This CDR3 contains 15 residues. V gave up 5 bases and J gave up 11 bases; unmatched junction bases: 13. The CDR3 region is CASSYSGGPPGEQYF. The DNA of the CDR3 is TGCGCCAGCAGCTATAGCGGGGGGCCCCCCGGGGAGCAGTATTTT.

The chain joins TRBV4-1 to TRBJ1-5; a weak D match, TRBD1 (6 bases). CDR3 size: 13 residues. Germline V CDR1 and CDR2: MGHRA, YSYEKL. V lost 3 bases to trimming and J lost 6 bases, with 9 bases between them. Here the CDR3 reads CASSHRGSQPQHF. The DNA of the CDR3 is TGCGCCAGCAGCCACAGGGGCAGTCAGCCCCAGCATTTT.

This clone was observed a handful of times. The chain joins TRBV7-9 to TRBJ1-1; no clear D. There are 13 residues in the CDR3. CDR1 and CDR2 (germline): SEHNR, FQNEAQ (reference sequence). Trimming removed 0 bases from V and 6 bases from J, with 8 bases in between. The CDR3 protein is CASSLAYISEAFF. The CDR3 region has the DNA TGTGCCAGCAGCTTAGCGTACATCTCTGAAGCTTTCTTT.

This chain links TRBV29-1 with TRBJ1-2; no firm D call. Germline V gene lookup returns CDR1 SQVTM and CDR2 ANQGSEA. Trimming cost V 3 bases and J 2 bases, with 16 bases left between them. The CDR3 is made up of 15 amino acids. The CDR3 nucleotides are TGCAGCGTTGATCGAGCCTCAACCCTAAACTATGGCTACACCTTC. It yields the protein CSVDRASTLNYGYTF.

The chain joins TRBV7-2 to TRBJ1-5, with 7 bases matching TRBD1. The trim removed 5 bases at V and 4 bases at J, leaving 11 bases unmatched. The CDR3 runs 16 residues. Germline loops: CDR1 SGHTA, CDR2 FQGNSA. The CDR3 loop is CASSPKRQGGNQPQHF. CDR3 DNA: TGTGCCAGCAGCCCCAAACGCCAGGGGGGTAATCAGCCCCAGCATTTT.

The V call is TRBV7-6, the J call TRBJ1-5; D is unresolved. The V end was cut by 3 bases, the J end by 1 base, with 4 bases between. This CDR3 comprises 13 residues. In germline, CDR1 is SGHVS, CDR2 FNYEAQ. CDR3 sequence: CASSFSSNQPQHF. DNA for the CDR3: TGTGCCAGCAGCTTCTCCAGCAATCAGCCCCAGCATTTT. The variable domain in full, completed from reference TRBV7-6 and TRBJ1-5, reads GAGVSQSPRYKVTKRGQDVALRCDPISGHVSLYWYRQALGQGPEFLTYFNYEAQQDKSGLPNDRFSAERPEGSISTLTIQRTEQRDSAMYRCASSFSSNQPQHFGDGTRLSIL.

This chain connects TRBV6-4 to TRBJ2-3, with 7 nucleotides matching TRBD1. The CDR3 consists of 15 residues. Germline lookup yields CDR1 MRHNA and CDR2 SNTAGT. Germline trimming cut 0 bases from V and 2 bases from J; bases unmatched to any gene: 2. CDR3: CASSDSGTATDTQYF. As DNA, the CDR3 is TGTGCCAGCAGTGACTCGGGGACAGCCACAGATACGCAGTATTTT.

This chain uses TRBV5-5 with TRBJ1-1; no clear D. Germline values: CDR1 SGHKS, CDR2 YYEKEE (reference sequence). The CDR3 spans 16 residues. V was pared by 1 base and J by 2 bases, with 15 bases between. CDR3 sequence reads: CASSLTIPRDNTEAFF. CDR3 DNA sequence: TGTGCCAGCAGCTTGACTATACCAAGAGACAACACTGAAGCTTTCTTT.

The chain employs TRBV4-1 and TRBJ1-6; 7 bases line up with TRBD1. CDR1 and CDR2 (germline): MGHRA, YSYEKL. The CDR3 extends over 16 amino acids. With V trimmed by 2 bases and J by 6 bases, 7 bases remained unmatched. The CDR3 loop is CASSQYEGARNSPLHF. CDR3 coding DNA: TGCGCCAGCAGCCAATACGAGGGGGCGCGTAATTCACCCCTCCACTTT.

The rearrangement links TRBV14 to TRBJ1-1; D not resolved. In germline, CDR1 is SGHDN, CDR2 FVKESK. V lost 5 bases and J lost 2, with 12 bases in between. CDR3 length: 14 amino acids. CDR3 nucleotide sequence: TGTGCCAGCAGCAGGGAGACTCGAAACACTGAAGCTTTCTTT. It is translated as CASSRETRNTEAFF.